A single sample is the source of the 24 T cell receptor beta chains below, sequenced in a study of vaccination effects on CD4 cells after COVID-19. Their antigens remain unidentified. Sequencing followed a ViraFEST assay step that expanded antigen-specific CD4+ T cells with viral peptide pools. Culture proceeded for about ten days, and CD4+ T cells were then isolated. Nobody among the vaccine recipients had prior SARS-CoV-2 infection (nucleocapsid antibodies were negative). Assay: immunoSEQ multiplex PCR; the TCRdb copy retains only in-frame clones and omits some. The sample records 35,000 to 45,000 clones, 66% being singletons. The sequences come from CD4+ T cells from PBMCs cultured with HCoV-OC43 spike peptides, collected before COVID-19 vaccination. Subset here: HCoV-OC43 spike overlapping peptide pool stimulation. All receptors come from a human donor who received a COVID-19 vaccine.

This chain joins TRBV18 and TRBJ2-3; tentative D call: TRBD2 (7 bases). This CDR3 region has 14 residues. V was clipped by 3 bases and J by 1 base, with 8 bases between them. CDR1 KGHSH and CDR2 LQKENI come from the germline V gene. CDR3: CASSPGGRTDTQYF. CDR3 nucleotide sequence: TGTGCCAGCTCACCGGGGGGGCGCACAGATACGCAGTATTTT.

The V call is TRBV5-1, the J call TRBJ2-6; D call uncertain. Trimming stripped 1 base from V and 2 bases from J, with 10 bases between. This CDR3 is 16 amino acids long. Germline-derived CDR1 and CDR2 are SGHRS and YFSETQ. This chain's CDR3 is CASSLSTVPGANVLTF. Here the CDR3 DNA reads TGCGCCAGCAGCTTGTCGACGGTCCCTGGGGCCAACGTCCTGACTTTC.

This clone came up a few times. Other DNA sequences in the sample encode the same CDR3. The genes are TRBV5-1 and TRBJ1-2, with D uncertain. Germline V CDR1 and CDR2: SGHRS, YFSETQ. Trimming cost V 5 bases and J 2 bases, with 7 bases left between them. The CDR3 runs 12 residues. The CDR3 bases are TGCGCCAGCAGTGGTGGAAACTATGGCTACACCTTC. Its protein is CASSGGNYGYTF.

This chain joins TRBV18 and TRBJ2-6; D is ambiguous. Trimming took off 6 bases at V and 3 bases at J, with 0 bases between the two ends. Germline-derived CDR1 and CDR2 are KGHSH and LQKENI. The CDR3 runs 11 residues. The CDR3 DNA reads TGTGCCAGCTCTGGGGCCAACGTCCTGACTTTC. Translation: CASSGANVLTF.

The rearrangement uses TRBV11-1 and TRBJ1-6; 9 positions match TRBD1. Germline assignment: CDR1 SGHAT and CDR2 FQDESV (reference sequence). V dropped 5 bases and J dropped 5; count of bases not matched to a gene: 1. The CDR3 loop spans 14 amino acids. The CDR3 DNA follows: TGTGCCAGCAGCCGGACAGGGGATAATTCACCCCTCCACTTT. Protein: CASSRTGDNSPLHF.

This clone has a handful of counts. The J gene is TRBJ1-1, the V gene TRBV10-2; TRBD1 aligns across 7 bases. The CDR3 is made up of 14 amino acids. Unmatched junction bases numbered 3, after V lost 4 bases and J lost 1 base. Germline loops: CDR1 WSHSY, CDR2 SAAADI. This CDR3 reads CASSGQGTNTEAFF. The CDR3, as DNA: TGCGCCAGCAGTGGACAGGGCACGAACACTGAAGCTTTCTTT.

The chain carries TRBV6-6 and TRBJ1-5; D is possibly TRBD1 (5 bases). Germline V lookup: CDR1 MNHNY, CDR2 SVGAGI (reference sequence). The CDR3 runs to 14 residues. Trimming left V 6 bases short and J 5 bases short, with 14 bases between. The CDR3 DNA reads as TGTGCCAGCAGGAGGGACGGGGAAGATCAGCCCCAGCATTTT. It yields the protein CASRRDGEDQPQHF.

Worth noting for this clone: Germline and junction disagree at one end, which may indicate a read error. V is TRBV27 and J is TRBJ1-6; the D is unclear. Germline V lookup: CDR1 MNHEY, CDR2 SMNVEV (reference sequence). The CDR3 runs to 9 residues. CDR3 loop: CASRLPLHF. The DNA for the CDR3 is TGTGCCAGCCGTTTACCCCTCCACTTT.

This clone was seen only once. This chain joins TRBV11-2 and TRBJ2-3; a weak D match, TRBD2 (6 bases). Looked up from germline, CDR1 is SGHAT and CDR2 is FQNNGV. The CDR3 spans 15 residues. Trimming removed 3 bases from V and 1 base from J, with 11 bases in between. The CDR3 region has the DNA TGTGCCAGCAGCTTGCGGGACCAGCGCACAGATACGCAGTATTTT. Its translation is CASSLRDQRTDTQYF.

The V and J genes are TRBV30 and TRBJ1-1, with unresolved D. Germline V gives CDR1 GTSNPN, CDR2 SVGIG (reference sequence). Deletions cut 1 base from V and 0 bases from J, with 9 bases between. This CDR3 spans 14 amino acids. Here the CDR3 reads CAWSGGGVNTEAFF. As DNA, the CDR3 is TGTGCCTGGAGTGGAGGCGGCGTGAACACTGAAGCTTTCTTT.

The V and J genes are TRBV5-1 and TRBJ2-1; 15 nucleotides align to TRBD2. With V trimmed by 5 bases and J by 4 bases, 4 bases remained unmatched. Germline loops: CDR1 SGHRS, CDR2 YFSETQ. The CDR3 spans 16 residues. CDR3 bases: TGCGCCAGCAGAAGGACTAGCGGGGGGGGTTACAATGAGCAGTTCTTC. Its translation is CASRRTSGGGYNEQFF.

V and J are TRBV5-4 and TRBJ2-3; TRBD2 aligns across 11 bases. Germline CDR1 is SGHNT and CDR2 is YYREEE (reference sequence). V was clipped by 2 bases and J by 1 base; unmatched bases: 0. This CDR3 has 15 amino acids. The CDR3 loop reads CASSLLAGGTDTQYF. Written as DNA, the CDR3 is TGTGCCAGCAGCTTACTAGCGGGGGGCACAGATACGCAGTATTTT. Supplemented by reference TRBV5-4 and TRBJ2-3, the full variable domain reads ETGVTQSPTHLIKTRGQQVTLRCSSQSGHNTVSWYQQALGQGPQFIFQYYREEENGRGNFPPRFSGLQFPNYSSELNVNALELDDSALYLCASSLLAGGTDTQYFGPGTRLTVL.

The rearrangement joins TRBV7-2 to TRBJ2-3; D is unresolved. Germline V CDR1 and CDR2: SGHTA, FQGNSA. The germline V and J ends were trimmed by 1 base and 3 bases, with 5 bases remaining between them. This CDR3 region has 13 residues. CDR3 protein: CASSLERTDTQYF. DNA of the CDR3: TGTGCCAGCAGCTTAGAACGGACAGATACGCAGTATTTT.

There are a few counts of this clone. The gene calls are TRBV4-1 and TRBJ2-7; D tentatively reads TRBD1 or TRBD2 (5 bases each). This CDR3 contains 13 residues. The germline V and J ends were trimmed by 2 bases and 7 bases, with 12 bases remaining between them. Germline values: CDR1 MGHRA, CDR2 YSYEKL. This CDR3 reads CASSQLGVNEQYF. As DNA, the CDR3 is TGCGCCAGCAGCCAATTGGGGGTTAATGAGCAGTACTTC.

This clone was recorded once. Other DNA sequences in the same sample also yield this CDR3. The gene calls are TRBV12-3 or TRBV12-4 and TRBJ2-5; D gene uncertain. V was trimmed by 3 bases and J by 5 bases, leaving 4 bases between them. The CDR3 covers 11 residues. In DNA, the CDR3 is TGTGCCAGCAGTTTGGGGGAGACCCAGTACTTC. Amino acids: CASSLGETQYF.

This CDR3 reads CASSFPGTSGNTGELFF. The CDR3 nucleotides read TGTGCCAGCAGCTTTCCCGGGACTAGCGGGAACACCGGGGAGCTGTTTTTT. The V gene is TRBV7-2, the J gene TRBJ2-2; 11 positions match TRBD2. Per germline, CDR1 SGHTA and CDR2 FQGNSA. V shed 3 bases and J 1 base; nucleotides not matched to a gene: 4. CDR3 length equals 17 residues.

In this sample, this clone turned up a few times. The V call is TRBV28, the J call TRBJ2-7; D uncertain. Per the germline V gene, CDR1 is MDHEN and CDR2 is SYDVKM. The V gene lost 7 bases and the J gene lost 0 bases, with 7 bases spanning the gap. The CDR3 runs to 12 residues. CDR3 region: CASTGSSYEQYF. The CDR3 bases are TGTGCCAGCACAGGAAGCTCCTACGAGCAGTACTTC.

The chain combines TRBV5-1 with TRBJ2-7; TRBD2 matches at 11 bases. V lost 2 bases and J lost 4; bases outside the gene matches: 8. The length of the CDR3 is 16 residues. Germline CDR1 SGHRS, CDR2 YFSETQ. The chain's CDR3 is CASSFSLPSGRYEQYF. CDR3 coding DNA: TGCGCCAGCAGCTTCTCCCTCCCTAGCGGGAGGTACGAGCAGTACTTC.

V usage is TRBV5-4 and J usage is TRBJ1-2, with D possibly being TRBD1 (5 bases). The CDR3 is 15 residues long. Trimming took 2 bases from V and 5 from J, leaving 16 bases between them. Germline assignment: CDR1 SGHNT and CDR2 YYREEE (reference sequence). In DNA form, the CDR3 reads TGTGCCAGCAGCTTCCGGGACGACGTATTTTATGGCTACACCTTC. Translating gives CASSFRDDVFYGYTF.

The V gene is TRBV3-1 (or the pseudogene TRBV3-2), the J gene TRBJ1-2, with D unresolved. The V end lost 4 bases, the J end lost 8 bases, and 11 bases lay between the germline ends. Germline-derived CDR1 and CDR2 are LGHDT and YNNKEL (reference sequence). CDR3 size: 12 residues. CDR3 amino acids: CASSPFGRGYTF. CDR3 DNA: TGTGCCAGCAGCCCTTTTGGGAGAGGCTACACCTTC.

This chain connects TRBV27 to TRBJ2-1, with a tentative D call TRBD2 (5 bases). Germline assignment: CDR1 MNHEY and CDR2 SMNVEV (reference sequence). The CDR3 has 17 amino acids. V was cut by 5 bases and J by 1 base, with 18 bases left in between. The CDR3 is CASSRRAGPVSYNEQFF. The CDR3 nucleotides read TGTGCCAGCAGTAGGCGGGCGGGTCCAGTATCCTACAATGAGCAGTTCTTC.

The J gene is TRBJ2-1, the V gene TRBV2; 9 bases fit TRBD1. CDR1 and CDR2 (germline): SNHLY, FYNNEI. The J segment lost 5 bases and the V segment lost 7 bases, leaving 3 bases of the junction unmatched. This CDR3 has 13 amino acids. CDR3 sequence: CASNRDRDNEQFF. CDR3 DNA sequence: TGTGCCAGCAACCGGGACAGGGACAATGAGCAGTTCTTC.

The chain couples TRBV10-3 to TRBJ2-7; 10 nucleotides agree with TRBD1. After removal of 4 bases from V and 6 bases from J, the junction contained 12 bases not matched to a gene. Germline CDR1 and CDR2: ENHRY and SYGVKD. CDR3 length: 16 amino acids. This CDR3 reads CAISGKPGQGLLEQYF. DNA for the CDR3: TGTGCCATCAGTGGAAAACCGGGACAGGGGCTTCTCGAGCAGTACTTC.

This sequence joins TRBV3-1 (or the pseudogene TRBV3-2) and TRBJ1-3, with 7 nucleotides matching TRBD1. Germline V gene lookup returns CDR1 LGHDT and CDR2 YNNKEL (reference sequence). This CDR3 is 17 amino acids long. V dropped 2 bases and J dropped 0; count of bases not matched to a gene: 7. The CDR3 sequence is CASSQRDSFYSGNTIYF. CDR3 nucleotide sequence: TGTGCCAGCAGCCAAAGGGACAGTTTCTACTCTGGAAACACCATATATTTT.